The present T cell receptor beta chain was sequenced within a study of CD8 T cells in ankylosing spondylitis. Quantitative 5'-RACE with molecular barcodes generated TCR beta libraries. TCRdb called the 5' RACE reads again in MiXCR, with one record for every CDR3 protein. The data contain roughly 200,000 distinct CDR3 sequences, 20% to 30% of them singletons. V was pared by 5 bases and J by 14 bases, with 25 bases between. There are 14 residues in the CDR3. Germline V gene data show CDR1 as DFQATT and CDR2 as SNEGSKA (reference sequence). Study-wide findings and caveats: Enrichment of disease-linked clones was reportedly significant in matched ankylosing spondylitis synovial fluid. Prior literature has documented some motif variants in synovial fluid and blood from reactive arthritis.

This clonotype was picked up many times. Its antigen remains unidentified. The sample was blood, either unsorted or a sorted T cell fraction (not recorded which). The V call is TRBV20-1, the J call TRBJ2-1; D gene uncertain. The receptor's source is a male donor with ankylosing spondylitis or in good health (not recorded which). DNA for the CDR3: TGCAGTGCTGACCCCGGTTTCGGATCATCTGGAGAGTTCTTC. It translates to CSADPGFGSSGEFF.